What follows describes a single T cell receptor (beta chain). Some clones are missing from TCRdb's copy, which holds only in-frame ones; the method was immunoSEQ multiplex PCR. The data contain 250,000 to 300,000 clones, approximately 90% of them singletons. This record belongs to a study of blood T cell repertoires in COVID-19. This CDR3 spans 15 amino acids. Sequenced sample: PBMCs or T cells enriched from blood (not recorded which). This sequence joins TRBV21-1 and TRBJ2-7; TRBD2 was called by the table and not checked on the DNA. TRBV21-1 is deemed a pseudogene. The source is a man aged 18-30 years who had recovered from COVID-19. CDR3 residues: CASSNGGSAHYEQYF. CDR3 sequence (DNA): TGTGCCAGCAGCAACGGGGGTAGCGCCCACTACGAGCAGTACTTC.